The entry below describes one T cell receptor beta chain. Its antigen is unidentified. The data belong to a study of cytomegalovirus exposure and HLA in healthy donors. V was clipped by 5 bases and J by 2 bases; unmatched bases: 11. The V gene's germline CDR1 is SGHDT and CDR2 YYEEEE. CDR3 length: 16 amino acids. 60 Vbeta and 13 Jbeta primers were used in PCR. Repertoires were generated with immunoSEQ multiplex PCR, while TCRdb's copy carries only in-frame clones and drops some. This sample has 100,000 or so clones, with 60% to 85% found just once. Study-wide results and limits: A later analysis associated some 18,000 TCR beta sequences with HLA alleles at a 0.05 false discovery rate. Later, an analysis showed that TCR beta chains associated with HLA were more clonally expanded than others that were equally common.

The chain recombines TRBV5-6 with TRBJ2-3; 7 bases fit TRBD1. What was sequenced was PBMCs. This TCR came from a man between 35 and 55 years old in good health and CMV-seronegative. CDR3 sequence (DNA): TGTGCCAGCAGTCCCGCCGGGACAGCCTACACAGATACGCAGTATTTT. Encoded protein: CASSPAGTAYTDTQYF. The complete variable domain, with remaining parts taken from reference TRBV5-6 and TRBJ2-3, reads DAGVTQSPTHLIKTRGQQVTLRCSPKSGHDTVSWYQQALGQGPQFIFQYYEEEERQRGNFPDRFSGHQFPNYSSELNVNALLLGDSALYLCASSPAGTAYTDTQYFGPGTRLTVL.